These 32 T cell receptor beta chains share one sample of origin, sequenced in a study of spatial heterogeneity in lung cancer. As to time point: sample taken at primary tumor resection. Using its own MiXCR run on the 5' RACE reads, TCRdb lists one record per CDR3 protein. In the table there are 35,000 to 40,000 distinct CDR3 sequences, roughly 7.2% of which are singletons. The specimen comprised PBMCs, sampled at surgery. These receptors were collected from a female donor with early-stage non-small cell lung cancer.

The CDR3 DNA sequence: TGTGCCAGCAGGGGGGCAATAGCGGGAGGTTCCTACAATGAGCAGTTCTTC. Its translation: CASRGAIAGGSYNEQFF. V usage is TRBV2 and J usage is TRBJ2-1; TRBD2 agrees at 10 bases. This CDR3 comprises 17 residues. The J segment lost 1 base and the V segment lost 6 bases, leaving 9 bases of the junction unmatched. From germline, CDR1 is SNHLY and CDR2 FYNNEI.

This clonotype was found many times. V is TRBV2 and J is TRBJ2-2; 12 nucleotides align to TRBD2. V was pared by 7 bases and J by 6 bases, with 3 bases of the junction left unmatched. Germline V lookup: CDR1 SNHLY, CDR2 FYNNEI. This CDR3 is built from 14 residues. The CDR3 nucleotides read TGTGCCAGCAACCGACTAGCGGGAGCCGGGGAGCTGTTTTTT. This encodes CASNRLAGAGELFF.

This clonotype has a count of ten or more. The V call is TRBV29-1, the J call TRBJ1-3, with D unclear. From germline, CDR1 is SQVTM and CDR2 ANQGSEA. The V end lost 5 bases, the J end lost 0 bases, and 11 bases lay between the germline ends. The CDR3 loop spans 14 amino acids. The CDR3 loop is CSVTQVGSGNTIYF. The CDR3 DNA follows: TGCAGCGTTACCCAAGTCGGCTCTGGAAACACCATATATTTT.

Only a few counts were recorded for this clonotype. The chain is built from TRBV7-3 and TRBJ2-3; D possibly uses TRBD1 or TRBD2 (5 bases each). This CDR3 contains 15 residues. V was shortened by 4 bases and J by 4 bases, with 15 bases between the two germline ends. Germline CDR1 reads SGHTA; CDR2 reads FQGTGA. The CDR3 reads CASSSGSGVADTQYF. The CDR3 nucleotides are TGTGCCAGCAGCTCAGGGAGTGGAGTCGCAGATACGCAGTATTTT.

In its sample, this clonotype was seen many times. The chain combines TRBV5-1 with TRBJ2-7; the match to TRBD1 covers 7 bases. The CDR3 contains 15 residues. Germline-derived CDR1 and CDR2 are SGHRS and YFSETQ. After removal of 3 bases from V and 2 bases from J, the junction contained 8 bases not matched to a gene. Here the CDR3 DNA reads TGCGCCAGCAGCTATAGCCCGGGACAGCCCTACGAGCAGTACTTC. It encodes CASSYSPGQPYEQYF.

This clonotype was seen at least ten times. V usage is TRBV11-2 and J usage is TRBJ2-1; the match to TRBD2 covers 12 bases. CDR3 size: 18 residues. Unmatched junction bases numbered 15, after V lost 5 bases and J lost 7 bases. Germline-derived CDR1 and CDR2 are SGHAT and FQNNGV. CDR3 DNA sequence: TGTGCCAGCAGCAACTGGCCTCCGACTAGCGGGAGCGTGAATGAGCAGTTCTTC. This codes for CASSNWPPTSGSVNEQFF.

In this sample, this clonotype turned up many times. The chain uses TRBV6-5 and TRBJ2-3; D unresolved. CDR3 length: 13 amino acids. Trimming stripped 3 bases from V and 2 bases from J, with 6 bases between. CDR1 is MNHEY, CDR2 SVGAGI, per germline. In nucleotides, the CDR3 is TGTGCCAGCAGTTATCTAGACACAGATACGCAGTATTTT. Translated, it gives CASSYLDTDTQYF.

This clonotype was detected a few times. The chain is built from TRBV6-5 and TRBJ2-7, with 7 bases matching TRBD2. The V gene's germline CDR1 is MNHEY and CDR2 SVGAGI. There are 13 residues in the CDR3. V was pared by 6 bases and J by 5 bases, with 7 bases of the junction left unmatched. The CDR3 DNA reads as TGTGCCAGCAGGTCAGCGGGGTCGCACGAGCAGTACTTC. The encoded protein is CASRSAGSHEQYF.

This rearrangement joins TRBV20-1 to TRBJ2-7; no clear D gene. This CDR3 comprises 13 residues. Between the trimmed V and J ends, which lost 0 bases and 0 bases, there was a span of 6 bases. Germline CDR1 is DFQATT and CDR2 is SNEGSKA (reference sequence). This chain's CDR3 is CSARDESSYEQYF. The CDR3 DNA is TGCAGTGCTAGAGATGAGAGCTCCTACGAGCAGTACTTC.

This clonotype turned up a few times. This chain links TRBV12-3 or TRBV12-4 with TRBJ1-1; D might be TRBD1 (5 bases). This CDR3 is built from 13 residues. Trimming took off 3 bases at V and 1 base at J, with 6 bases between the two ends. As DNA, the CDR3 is TGTGCCAGCAGTTTGGGGCGGAACACTGAAGCTTTCTTT. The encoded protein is CASSLGRNTEAFF.

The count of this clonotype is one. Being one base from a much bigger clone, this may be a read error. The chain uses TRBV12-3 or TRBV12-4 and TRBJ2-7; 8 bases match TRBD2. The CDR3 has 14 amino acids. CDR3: CASSRREERYEQDF. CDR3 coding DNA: TGTGCCAGCTCCCGGCGGGAGGAAAGGTACGAGCAGGACTTC.

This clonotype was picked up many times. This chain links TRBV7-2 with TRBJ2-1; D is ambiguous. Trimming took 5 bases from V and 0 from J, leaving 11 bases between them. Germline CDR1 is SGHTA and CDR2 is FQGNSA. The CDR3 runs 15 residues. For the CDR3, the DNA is TGTGCCAGCAGCCTACGACGGAGCTCCTACAATGAGCAGTTCTTC. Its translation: CASSLRRSSYNEQFF.

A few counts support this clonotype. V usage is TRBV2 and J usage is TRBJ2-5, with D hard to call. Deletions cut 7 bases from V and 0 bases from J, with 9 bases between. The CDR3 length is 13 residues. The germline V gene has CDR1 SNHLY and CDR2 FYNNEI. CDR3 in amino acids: CASIPEYQETQYF. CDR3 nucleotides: TGTGCCAGCATCCCAGAGTACCAAGAGACCCAGTACTTC.

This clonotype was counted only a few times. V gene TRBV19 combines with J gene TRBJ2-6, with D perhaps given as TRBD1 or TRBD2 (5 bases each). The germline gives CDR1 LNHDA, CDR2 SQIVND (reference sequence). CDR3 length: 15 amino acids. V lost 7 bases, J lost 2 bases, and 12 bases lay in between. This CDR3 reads CASMGVEAGANVLTF. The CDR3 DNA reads TGTGCCAGTATGGGGGTGGAGGCTGGGGCCAACGTCCTGACTTTC.

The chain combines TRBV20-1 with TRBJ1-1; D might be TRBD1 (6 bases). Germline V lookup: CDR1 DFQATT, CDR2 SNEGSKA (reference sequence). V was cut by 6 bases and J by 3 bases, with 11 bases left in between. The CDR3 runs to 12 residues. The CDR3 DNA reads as TGCAGTGCAAGGACAGCTTACACTGAAGCTTTCTTT. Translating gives CSARTAYTEAFF.

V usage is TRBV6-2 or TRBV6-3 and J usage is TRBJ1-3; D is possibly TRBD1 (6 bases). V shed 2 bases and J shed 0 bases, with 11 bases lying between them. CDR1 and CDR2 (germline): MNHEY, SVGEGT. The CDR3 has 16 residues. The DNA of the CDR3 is TGTGCCAGCAGTTACCCGAGGGGGACCTCTGGAAACACCATATATTTT. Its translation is CASSYPRGTSGNTIYF.

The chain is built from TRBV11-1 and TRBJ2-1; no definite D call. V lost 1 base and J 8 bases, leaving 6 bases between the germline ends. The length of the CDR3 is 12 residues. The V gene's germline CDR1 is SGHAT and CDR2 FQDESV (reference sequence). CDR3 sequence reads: CASSLVAYEQFF. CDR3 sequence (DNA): TGTGCCAGCAGCTTAGTGGCCTATGAGCAGTTCTTC. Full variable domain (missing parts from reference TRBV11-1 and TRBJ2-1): EAEVAQSPRYKITEKSQAVAFWCDPISGHATLYWYRQILGQGPELLVQFQDESVVDDSQLPKDRFSAERLKGVDSTLKIQPAELGDSAMYLCASSLVAYEQFFGPGTRLTVL.

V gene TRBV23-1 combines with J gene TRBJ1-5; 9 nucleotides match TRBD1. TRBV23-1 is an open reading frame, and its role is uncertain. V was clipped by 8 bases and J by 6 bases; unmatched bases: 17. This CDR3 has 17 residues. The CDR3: CASSTNGQGPEGQPQHF. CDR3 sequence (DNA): TGCGCCAGCTCGACGAACGGACAGGGGCCAGAAGGTCAGCCCCAGCATTTT.

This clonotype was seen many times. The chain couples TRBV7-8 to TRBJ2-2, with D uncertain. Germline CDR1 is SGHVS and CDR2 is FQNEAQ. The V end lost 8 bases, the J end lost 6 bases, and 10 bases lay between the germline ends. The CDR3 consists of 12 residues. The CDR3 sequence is CASGPRAGELFF. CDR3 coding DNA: TGTGCCAGCGGGCCCCGAGCCGGGGAGCTGTTTTTT.

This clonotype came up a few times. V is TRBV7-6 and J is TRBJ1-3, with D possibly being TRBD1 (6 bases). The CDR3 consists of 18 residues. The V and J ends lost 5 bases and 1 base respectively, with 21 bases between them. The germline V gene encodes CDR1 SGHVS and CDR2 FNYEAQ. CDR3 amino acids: CASSLRGGGQASGNTIYF. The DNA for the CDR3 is TGTGCCAGCAGCCTTAGAGGGGGGGGCCAGGCTTCTGGAAACACCATATATTTT.

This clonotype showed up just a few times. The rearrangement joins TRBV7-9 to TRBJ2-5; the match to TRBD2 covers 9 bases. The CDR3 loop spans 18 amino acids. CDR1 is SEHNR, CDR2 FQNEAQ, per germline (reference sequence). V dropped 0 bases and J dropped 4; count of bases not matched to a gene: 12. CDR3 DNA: TGTGCCAGCAGCTTAGCGAGAGTAGCGGGAGAATGGGGAGAGACCCAGTACTTC. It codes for CASSLARVAGEWGETQYF.

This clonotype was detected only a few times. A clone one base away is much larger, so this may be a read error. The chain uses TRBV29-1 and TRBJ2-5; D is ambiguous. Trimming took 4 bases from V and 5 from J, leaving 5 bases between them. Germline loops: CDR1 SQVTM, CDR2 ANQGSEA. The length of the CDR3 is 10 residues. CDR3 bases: TGCAGCGTTGTGTGGGAGACCCAGTACTTC. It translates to CSVVWETQYF. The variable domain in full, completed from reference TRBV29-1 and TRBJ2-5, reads SAVISQKPSRDICQRGTSLTIQCQVDSQVTMMFWYRQQPGQSLTLIATANQGSEATYESGFVIDKFPISRPNLTFSTLTVSNMSPEDSSIYLCSVVWETQYFGPGTRLLVL.

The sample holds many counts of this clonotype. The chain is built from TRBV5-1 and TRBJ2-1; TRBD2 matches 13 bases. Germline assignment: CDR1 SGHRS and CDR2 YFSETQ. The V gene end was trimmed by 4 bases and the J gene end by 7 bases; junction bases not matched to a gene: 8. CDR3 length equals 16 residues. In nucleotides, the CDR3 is TGCGCCAGCAGCAAACTAGCGGGAGGGCCTTCAAATGAGCAGTTCTTC. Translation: CASSKLAGGPSNEQFF.

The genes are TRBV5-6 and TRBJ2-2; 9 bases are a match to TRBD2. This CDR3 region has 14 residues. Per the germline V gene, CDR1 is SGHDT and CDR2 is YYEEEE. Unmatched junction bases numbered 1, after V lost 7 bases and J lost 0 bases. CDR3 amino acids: CASAGGPNTGELFF. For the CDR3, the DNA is TGTGCCAGCGCGGGGGGGCCGAACACCGGGGAGCTGTTTTTT.

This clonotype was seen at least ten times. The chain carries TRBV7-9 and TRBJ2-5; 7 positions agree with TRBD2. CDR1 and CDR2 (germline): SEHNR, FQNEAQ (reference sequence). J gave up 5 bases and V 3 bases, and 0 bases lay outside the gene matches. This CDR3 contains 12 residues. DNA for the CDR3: TGTGCCAGCAGCTTTAGCGGGGAGACCCAGTACTTC. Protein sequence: CASSFSGETQYF.

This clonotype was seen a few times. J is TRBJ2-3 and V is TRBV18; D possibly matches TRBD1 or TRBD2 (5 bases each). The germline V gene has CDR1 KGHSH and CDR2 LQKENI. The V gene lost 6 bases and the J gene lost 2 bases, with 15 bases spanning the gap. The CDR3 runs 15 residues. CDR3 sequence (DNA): TGTGCCAGCTCTCCGGGGTGGGACGACACAGATACGCAGTATTTT. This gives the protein CASSPGWDDTDTQYF.

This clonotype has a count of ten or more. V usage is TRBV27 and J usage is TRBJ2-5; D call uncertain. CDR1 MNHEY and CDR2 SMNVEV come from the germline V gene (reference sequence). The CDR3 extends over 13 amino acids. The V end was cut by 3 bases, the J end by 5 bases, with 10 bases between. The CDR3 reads CASSFGSRETQYF. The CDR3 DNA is TGTGCCAGCAGTTTCGGGTCTAGGGAGACCCAGTACTTC.

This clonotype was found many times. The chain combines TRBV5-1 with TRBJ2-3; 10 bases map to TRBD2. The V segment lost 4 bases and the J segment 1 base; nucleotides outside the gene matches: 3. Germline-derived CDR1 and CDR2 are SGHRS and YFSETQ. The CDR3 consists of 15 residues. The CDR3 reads CASSTSGDGTDTQYF. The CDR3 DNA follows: TGCGCCAGCAGCACTAGCGGGGATGGCACAGATACGCAGTATTTT.

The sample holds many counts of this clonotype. CDR3: CASADLAGGLNEQFF. DNA for the CDR3: TGTGCTAGTGCTGACCTAGCGGGGGGTCTCAATGAGCAGTTCTTC. The V and J genes are TRBV12-5 and TRBJ2-1; 11 positions match TRBD2. The germline gives CDR1 LGHNT, CDR2 FRNRAP. J was trimmed by 6 bases and V by 7 bases; bases with no gene match: 8. CDR3 length: 15 residues.

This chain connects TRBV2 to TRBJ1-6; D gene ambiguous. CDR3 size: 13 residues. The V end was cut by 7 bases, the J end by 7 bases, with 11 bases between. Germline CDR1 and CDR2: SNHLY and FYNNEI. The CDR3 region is CASKMEPNSPLHF. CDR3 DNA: TGTGCCAGCAAGATGGAGCCGAATTCACCCCTCCACTTT.

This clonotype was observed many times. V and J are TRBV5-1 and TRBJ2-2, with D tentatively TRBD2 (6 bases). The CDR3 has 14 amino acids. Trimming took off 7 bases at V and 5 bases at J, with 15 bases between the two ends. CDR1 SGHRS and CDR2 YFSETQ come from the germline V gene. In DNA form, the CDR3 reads TGCGCCAGCGCCCGACACCGGGAGACCGGGGAGCTGTTTTTT. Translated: CASARHRETGELFF.

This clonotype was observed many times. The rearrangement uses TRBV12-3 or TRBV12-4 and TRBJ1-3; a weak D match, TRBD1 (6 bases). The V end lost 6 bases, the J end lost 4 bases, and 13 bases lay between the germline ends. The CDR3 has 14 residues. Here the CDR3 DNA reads TGTGCCAGCAGCCCCAGGGGATGGGGAAACACCATATATTTT. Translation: CASSPRGWGNTIYF.